The 30 T cell receptor beta chains in this list originate from one sample, sequenced in a study of OX40 agonist ivuxolimab in advanced cancers. Produced via immunoSEQ multiplex PCR; TCRdb's table is partial and in-frame only. The repertoire holds 40,000 to 60,000 clones, about 86% seen once, with 5.5% to 7% in the top ten. This material consisted of CD4+ or CD8+ T cells sorted from blood, taken in a trial of the OX40 agonist ivuxolimab. These receptor sequences come from an adult with an advanced solid tumor such as melanoma, head and neck, liver or kidney cancer.

The V call is TRBV6-4, the J call TRBJ2-2; 10 bases line up with TRBD1. The CDR3 spans 16 residues. The V gene end was trimmed by 5 bases and the J gene end by 4 bases; junction bases not matched to a gene: 7. CDR1 MRHNA and CDR2 SNTAGT come from the germline V gene. DNA for the CDR3: TGTGCCAGCAGTTTGGACAGGGGGAGTAGCACCGGGGAGCTGTTTTTT. Amino acid sequence: CASSLDRGSSTGELFF.

The chain recombines TRBV27 with TRBJ2-1, with 7 nucleotides matching TRBD1. The germline CDR1 and CDR2 sequences are MNHEY and SMNVEV (reference sequence). This CDR3 is built from 12 residues. Germline trimming cut 2 bases from V and 8 bases from J; bases unmatched to any gene: 0. CDR3 sequence: CASSLDRDEQFF. The CDR3 DNA is TGTGCCAGCAGTTTAGACAGGGATGAGCAGTTCTTC.

The chain couples TRBV2 to TRBJ1-1; D ambiguous. Between the trimmed V and J ends, which lost 10 bases and 0 bases, there was a span of 12 bases. The CDR3 has 13 amino acids. From germline, CDR1 is SNHLY and CDR2 FYNNEI. The CDR3 bases are TGTGCCACCCCCCCGGGAATGAACACTGAAGCTTTCTTT. This encodes CATPPGMNTEAFF.

The chain joins TRBV2 to TRBJ1-2; D may be TRBD1 (6 bases). Trimming took off 0 bases at V and 4 bases at J, with 12 bases between the two ends. CDR3 length equals 15 residues. Per the germline V gene, CDR1 is SNHLY and CDR2 is FYNNEI. This chain's CDR3 is CASSEANQGPYGYTF. The CDR3 DNA is TGTGCCAGCAGTGAAGCGAACCAGGGGCCCTATGGCTACACCTTC.

The rearrangement links TRBV5-1 to TRBJ2-1; perhaps TRBD1 as D (7 bases). Between the trimmed V and J ends, which lost 4 bases and 7 bases, there was a span of 18 bases. This CDR3 spans 15 amino acids. Per the germline V gene, CDR1 is SGHRS and CDR2 is YFSETQ. The CDR3 sequence is CASSLLGRGENEQFF. CDR3 in DNA: TGCGCCAGCAGCCTCCTAGGCAGGGGGGAGAATGAGCAGTTCTTC.

This clone was counted only a few times. V is TRBV7-6 and J is TRBJ1-1; no clear D. V shed 5 bases and J shed 1 base, with 14 bases lying between them. Germline lookup yields CDR1 SGHVS and CDR2 FNYEAQ. This CDR3 has 15 residues. This CDR3 reads CASSPVGRSNTEAFF. The DNA of the CDR3 is TGTGCCAGCAGCCCTGTAGGGCGATCGAACACTGAAGCTTTCTTT.

The V call is TRBV7-2, the J call TRBJ2-3; 7 nucleotides align to TRBD2. J lost 2 bases, V lost 1 base, and 12 bases had no gene match. CDR3 length: 18 residues. The germline V gene encodes CDR1 SGHTA and CDR2 FQGNSA. The CDR3 here is CASSLELGSGFHTDTQYF. DNA for the CDR3: TGTGCCAGCAGCTTAGAATTGGGTAGCGGGTTTCACACAGATACGCAGTATTTT.

This rearrangement joins TRBV6-6 to TRBJ1-2, with D tentatively TRBD1 (6 bases). In germline, CDR1 is MNHNY, CDR2 SVGAGI (reference sequence). The CDR3 totals 15 residues. The germline V and J ends were trimmed by 8 bases and 8 bases, with 24 bases remaining between them. The CDR3 coding sequence is TGTGCCAGCGGGACACCTGGGACCGGGAGTGAGGGCTACACCTTC. Its translation is CASGTPGTGSEGYTF.

This clone was counted a single time. In the same sample, other DNA sequences code for this CDR3. V is TRBV27 and J is TRBJ1-1; D gene uncertain. Looked up from germline, CDR1 is MNHEY and CDR2 is SMNVEV (reference sequence). V was cut by 0 bases and J by 2 bases, with 7 bases left in between. The CDR3 totals 14 residues. CDR3: CASSLSGGNTEAFF. In nucleotides, the CDR3 is TGTGCCAGCAGTTTATCCGGTGGAAACACTGAAGCTTTCTTT.

This chain connects TRBV13 to TRBJ2-3, with D uncertain. The CDR3 covers 15 residues. CDR1 and CDR2 (germline): PRHDT, FYEKMQ (reference sequence). V lost 3 bases and J lost 0, with 10 bases in between. The CDR3: CASSLADVSTDTQYF. CDR3 sequence (DNA): TGTGCCAGCAGCTTGGCGGATGTGAGCACAGATACGCAGTATTTT.

This clone turned up a few times. The chain is built from TRBV14 and TRBJ2-2, with D possibly being TRBD2 (6 bases). CDR1 and CDR2 (germline): SGHDN, FVKESK. With 1 base removed from V and 2 bases from J, the gap between germline ends came to 11 bases. There are 16 residues in the CDR3. This CDR3 is CASSQVGGANTGELFF. The CDR3 DNA is TGTGCCAGCAGCCAAGTCGGCGGGGCCAACACCGGGGAGCTGTTTTTT.

The rearrangement joins TRBV6-6 to TRBJ2-7; D is unresolved. The germline V and J ends were trimmed by 6 bases and 6 bases, with 15 bases remaining between them. This CDR3 region has 13 residues. The germline V gene encodes CDR1 MNHNY and CDR2 SVGAGI (reference sequence). The CDR3 loop reads CASSPGGGVEQYV. The CDR3 DNA follows: TGTGCCAGCAGCCCCGGTGGTGGGGTCGAGCAGTACGTC.

The rearrangement links TRBV11-2 to TRBJ2-2, with a tentative D call TRBD2 (7 bases). From germline, CDR1 is SGHAT and CDR2 FQNNGV. V was shortened by 2 bases and J by 2 bases, with 21 bases between the two germline ends. The CDR3 is made up of 19 amino acids. CDR3 nucleotide sequence: TGTGCCAGCAGCTTATTTTTCCCGGGGGGCAATTATAACACCGGGGAGCTGTTTTTT. As protein: CASSLFFPGGNYNTGELFF.

The gene calls are TRBV6-9 and TRBJ2-7; D might be TRBD1 (5 bases). CDR3 length: 13 amino acids. Trimming removed 3 bases at V and 13 bases at J, with 19 bases between. Germline CDR1 is MNHGY and CDR2 is SVAAGI. The CDR3 sequence is CASSYSKGAYEYV. The CDR3 DNA reads TGTGCCAGCAGTTACTCGAAAGGGGCCTATGAATACGTC.

This clone has only a few counts. The chain combines TRBV5-4 with TRBJ1-2, with D possibly TRBD1 on 5 matching bases. Germline assignment: CDR1 SGHNT and CDR2 YYREEE (reference sequence). This CDR3 has 13 residues. V shed 4 bases and J shed 8 bases, with 15 bases lying between them. The CDR3 bases are TGTGCCAGCAGCCCCCAGGGAGGATTGGGCTACACCTTC. Its protein product is CASSPQGGLGYTF.

The chain joins TRBV9 to TRBJ2-7; D might be TRBD1 or TRBD2, each matching 6 bases. The V gene lost 0 bases and the J gene lost 7 bases, with 17 bases spanning the gap. The CDR3 spans 15 residues. CDR1 is SGDLS, CDR2 YYNGEE, per germline. The CDR3 sequence: CASSVAGSGASEQYF. DNA for the CDR3: TGTGCCAGCAGCGTAGCCGGCTCGGGGGCGAGTGAGCAGTACTTC.

The V call is TRBV4-3, the J call TRBJ2-4; D uncertain. The V gene's germline CDR1 is LGHNA and CDR2 YSLEER. V lost 6 bases and J 6 bases, leaving 9 bases between the germline ends. This CDR3 is 12 amino acids long. The CDR3 sequence is CASRGWGNIQYF. For the CDR3, the DNA is TGCGCCAGCAGGGGATGGGGAAACATTCAGTACTTC.

This chain joins TRBV28 and TRBJ1-1; a possible D gene is TRBD1 (5 bases). CDR1 is MDHEN and CDR2 is SYDVKM in the germline V gene. CDR3 size: 12 residues. Trimming left V 3 bases short and J 7 bases short, with 9 bases between. The CDR3 region has the DNA TGTGCCAGCAGTTTCGGGACCTATGAAGCTTTCTTT. It specifies CASSFGTYEAFF.

The J gene is TRBJ2-3, the V gene TRBV2; D perhaps matches TRBD1 (6 bases). There are 16 residues in the CDR3. V was shortened by 1 base and J by 2 bases, with 13 bases between the two germline ends. From germline, CDR1 is SNHLY and CDR2 FYNNEI. CDR3 residues: CASSEDRALSTDTQYF. In nucleotides, the CDR3 is TGTGCCAGCAGTGAAGACAGGGCCCTATCCACAGATACGCAGTATTTT.

The V and J genes are TRBV9 and TRBJ1-2; D not certain. V lost 0 bases, J lost 5 bases, and 8 bases lay in between. CDR3 length: 13 residues. Germline V gene data show CDR1 as SGDLS and CDR2 as YYNGEE. CDR3 coding DNA: TGTGCCAGCAGCGTAGGGCAGGATTATGGCTACACCTTC. Translation: CASSVGQDYGYTF.

The rearrangement joins TRBV4-1 to TRBJ2-3, with a possible D match to TRBD2 (5 bases). The germline V and J ends were trimmed by 0 bases and 7 bases, with 14 bases remaining between them. CDR1 is MGHRA, CDR2 YSYEKL, per germline. The CDR3 sequence is 15 residues long. Here the CDR3 DNA reads TGCGCCAGCAGCCAAGAGGCTAGCTTAGGTTATACGCAGTATTTT. This encodes CASSQEASLGYTQYF.

This chain connects TRBV28 to TRBJ1-6; 8 positions match TRBD1. Germline values: CDR1 MDHEN, CDR2 SYDVKM. There are 15 residues in the CDR3. Losses at the gene ends were 3 bases for V and 9 bases for J; bases not matched to a gene: 7. CDR3 in DNA: TGTGCCAGCAGTTTCCTACAGGGGGTATTTTCACCCCTCCACTTT. As protein: CASSFLQGVFSPLHF.

J is TRBJ2-7 and V is TRBV9; 14 positions match TRBD2. This CDR3 has 15 residues. J lost 3 bases, V lost 4 bases, and 3 bases had no gene match. Germline CDR1 is SGDLS and CDR2 is YYNGEE. The CDR3 protein is CASSPGLAGGYEQYF. CDR3 nucleotides: TGTGCCAGCAGCCCAGGACTAGCGGGAGGCTACGAGCAGTACTTC.

The J gene is TRBJ2-1, the V gene TRBV15, with 12 bases fitting TRBD2. The CDR3 totals 15 residues. After removal of 5 bases from V and 7 bases from J, the junction contained 6 bases not matched to a gene. Germline V lookup: CDR1 LNHNV, CDR2 YYDKDF (reference sequence). CDR3 sequence: CATSPRTSGENEQFF. As DNA, the CDR3 is TGTGCCACCAGCCCCCGGACTAGCGGGGAAAATGAGCAGTTCTTC.

This clone appeared a single time. The chain employs TRBV6-5 and TRBJ2-3; no reliable D call. The V gene lost 6 bases and the J gene lost 2 bases, with 12 bases spanning the gap. The CDR3 spans 14 residues. CDR1 and CDR2 (germline): MNHEY, SVGAGI. The CDR3 bases are TGTGCCAGCAGCTATGGATTAAACACAGATACGCAGTATTTT. Translation: CASSYGLNTDTQYF.

The V and J genes are TRBV27 and TRBJ2-1; D possibly matches TRBD1 or TRBD2 (5 bases each). The CDR3 has 15 amino acids. V lost 6 bases and J 7 bases, leaving 19 bases between the germline ends. The V gene's germline CDR1 is MNHEY and CDR2 SMNVEV (reference sequence). Here the CDR3 reads CASSAWGTSRNEQFF. The CDR3 DNA follows: TGTGCCAGCAGCGCCTGGGGGACCTCTAGGAATGAGCAGTTCTTC.

The CDR3 spells CASSFPLGGREQFF. CDR3 in DNA: TGTGCCAGCAGCTTTCCTCTCGGGGGACGTGAGCAGTTCTTC. V gene TRBV5-4 combines with J gene TRBJ2-1, with D perhaps matching TRBD2 (6 bases). CDR1 is SGHNT and CDR2 is YYREEE in the germline V gene (reference sequence). This CDR3 region has 14 residues. Trimming cost V 2 bases and J 9 bases, with 15 bases left between them.

This clone has a handful of counts. The chain joins TRBV7-9 to TRBJ1-1; D unclear. V lost 5 bases and J 4 bases, leaving 5 bases between the germline ends. CDR3 length equals 11 residues. Germline CDR1 reads SEHNR; CDR2 reads FQNEAQ (reference sequence). The CDR3, as DNA: TGTGCCAGCAGCCCCTCCACTGAAGCTTTCTTT. This codes for CASSPSTEAFF.

Concerning this clone: Different DNA sequences within this sample yield the same CDR3. The rearrangement uses TRBV6-5 and TRBJ2-2; weak D call: TRBD1 (6 bases). Trimming took off 2 bases at V and 5 bases at J, with 9 bases between the two ends. Germline V gene sequence: CDR1 MNHEY, CDR2 SVGAGI. This CDR3 is built from 14 residues. The CDR3 DNA reads as TGTGCCAGCAGTTACGGTACAGGGACCGGGGAGCTGTTTTTT. Translated, it gives CASSYGTGTGELFF.

The chain combines TRBV10-2 with TRBJ1-5, with 10 bases fitting TRBD1. Trimming took 7 bases from V and 5 from J; bases not matched to a gene: 5. CDR1 and CDR2 (germline): WSHSY, SAAADI. The CDR3 loop spans 14 amino acids. CDR3 nucleotides: TGCGCCAGCATGCCGACAGGGGGCTATCAGCCCCAGCATTTT. This gives the protein CASMPTGGYQPQHF.